The next 4 T cell receptor beta chains were all read from a single sample in a study of T cells in Graves' hyperthyroidism and ophthalmopathy. There were TCR beta CDR3 regions amplified from RNA transcripts. First-round RT-PCR targeting the TCR CDR3 was performed with the HTBI primer set. TCRdb analysed the multiplex PCR reads with MiXCR anew, one entry per CDR3 protein. Among around 600,000 distinct CDR3 sequences listed, around 15% were seen once. Sequencing was performed on blood. The receptors were sampled from a woman between 40 and 55 years old with Graves' ophthalmopathy.

Comments on this clonotype: Being one base from a much bigger clone, this may be a read error. The rearrangement joins TRBV28 to TRBJ2-1; a possible D gene is TRBD2 (6 bases). This CDR3 contains 15 residues. CDR1 MDHEN and CDR2 SYDVKM come from the germline V gene. The CDR3 nucleotides read TGTGCCAGCAGTACAACCGGGACTTCCTACAATGAGAAGTTCTTC. Translating gives CASSTTGTSYNEKFF. The full variable domain, rest sourced from reference TRBV28 and TRBJ2-1, is DVKVTQSSRYLVKRTGEKVFLECVQDMDHENMFWYRQDPGLGLRLIYFSYDVKMKEKGDIPEGYSVSREKKERFSLILESASTNQTSMYLCASSTTGTSYNEKFFGPGTRLTVL.

The table lists this clonotype with a few counts. V gene TRBV7-9 combines with J gene TRBJ1-6; tentatively, D is TRBD1 (5 bases). V dropped 6 bases and J dropped 1 base, with 10 bases sitting between them. Per germline, CDR1 SEHNR and CDR2 FQNEAQ (reference sequence). The CDR3 consists of 15 residues. The CDR3 nucleotides are TGTGCCAGCAGGCCCTCAGGGTCCTATAATTCACCCCTCCACTTT. Amino acid sequence: CASRPSGSYNSPLHF.

The chain's CDR3 is CASGQRNQETQYF. CDR3 coding DNA: TGTGCCAGCGGCCAGCGGAACCAAGAGACCCAGTACTTC. The rearrangement uses TRBV27 and TRBJ2-5; TRBD2 is a possible D gene (5 bases). With 8 bases removed from V and 0 bases from J, the gap between germline ends came to 10 bases. The germline gives CDR1 MNHEY, CDR2 SMNVEV (reference sequence). There are 13 residues in the CDR3.

This clonotype was recorded only once. This chain uses TRBV20-1 with TRBJ1-2, with D uncertain. V was pared by 0 bases and J by 3 bases, with 23 bases between. Germline V CDR1 and CDR2: DFQATT, SNEGSKA (reference sequence). CDR3 length equals 18 residues. The CDR3: CSARDGPTASFRHYGYTF. CDR3 nucleotide sequence: TGCAGTGCTAGAGATGGACCGACGGCCTCATTTCGCCACTATGGCTACACCTTC.